This T cell receptor beta chain was documented in a study of human T cells and chemical hapten exposure. Study overall: Read at 6 days, the patch tests placed 0.01% DPC on the upper back.

The library put unique molecular identifiers onto individual cDNA molecules. In TCRdb, the RACE reads were re-called with MiXCR into one record per CDR3 protein. The table records around 110,000 distinct CDR3 sequences, about 12% of them present only once. Stated time point: patch test 1, 2 weeks after DPC sensitization. As to treatment: therapeutic diphenylcyclopropenone sensitization with weekly scalp DPC. This sequence was found in a woman in her 50s with alopecia areata. Some clones in this sample may be carry-over from other donors' samples. The material sequenced was whole blood, taken in connection with sensitization to the hapten diphenylcyclopropenone (DPC).

DNA of the CDR3: TGTGCCAGCAGTTACAGGGGGAATAATTCACCCCTCCACTTT. It is translated as CASSYRGNNSPLHF. The chain is built from TRBV12-3 or TRBV12-4 and TRBJ1-6; TRBD1 aligns across 8 bases. Losses at the gene ends were 4 bases for V and 5 bases for J; bases not matched to a gene: 1. This CDR3 spans 14 amino acids.